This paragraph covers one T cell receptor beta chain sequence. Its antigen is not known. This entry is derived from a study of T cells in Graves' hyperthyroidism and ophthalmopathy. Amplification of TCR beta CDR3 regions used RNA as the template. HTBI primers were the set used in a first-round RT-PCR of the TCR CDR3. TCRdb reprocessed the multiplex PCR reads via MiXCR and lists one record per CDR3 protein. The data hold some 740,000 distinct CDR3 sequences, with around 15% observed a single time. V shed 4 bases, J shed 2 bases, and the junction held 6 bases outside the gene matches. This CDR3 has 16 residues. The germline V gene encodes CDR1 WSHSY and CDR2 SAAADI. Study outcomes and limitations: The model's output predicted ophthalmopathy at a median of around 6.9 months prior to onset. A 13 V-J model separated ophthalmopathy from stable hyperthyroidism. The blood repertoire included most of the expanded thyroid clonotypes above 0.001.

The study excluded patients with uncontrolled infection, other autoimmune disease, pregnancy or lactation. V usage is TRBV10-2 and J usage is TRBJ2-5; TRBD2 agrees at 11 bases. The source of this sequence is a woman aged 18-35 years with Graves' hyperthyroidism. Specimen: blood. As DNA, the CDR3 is TGCGCCAGCAGTGCGGGGACTAGCGGAGTTCAAGAGACCCAGTACTTC. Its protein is CASSAGTSGVQETQYF.